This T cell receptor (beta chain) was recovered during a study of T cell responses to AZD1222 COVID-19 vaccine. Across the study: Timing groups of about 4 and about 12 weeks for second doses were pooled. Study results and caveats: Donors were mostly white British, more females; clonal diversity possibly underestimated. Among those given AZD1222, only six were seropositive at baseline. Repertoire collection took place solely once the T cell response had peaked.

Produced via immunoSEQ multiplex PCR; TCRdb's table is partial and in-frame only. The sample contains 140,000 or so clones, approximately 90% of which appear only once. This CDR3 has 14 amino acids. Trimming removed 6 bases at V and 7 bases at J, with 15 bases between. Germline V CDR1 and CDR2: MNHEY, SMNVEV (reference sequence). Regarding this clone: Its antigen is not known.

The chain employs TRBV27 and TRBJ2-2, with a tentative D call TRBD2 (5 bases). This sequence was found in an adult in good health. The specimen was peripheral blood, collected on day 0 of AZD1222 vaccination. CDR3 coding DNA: TGTGCCAGCAGCTTAGGACTCTCAGTCGGGGAGCTGTTTTTT. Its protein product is CASSLGLSVGELFF.